This T cell receptor beta chain comes out of a study of T-cell memory formation after mild COVID-19. A single count supports this clonotype. Antigen unknown. Each CDR3 protein is one row after TCRdb ran MiXCR on the 5' RACE reads. Counted here are roughly 100,000 distinct CDR3 sequences, over 15% occurring once; the ten biggest clones make up roughly 31%. Overall study findings and caveats: From day 15 to 85, contracting clones were balanced between CD4 and CD8, whereas later expanders leaned toward CD4+. Nothing showed for sure that second-wave clones peaking on day 37 were SARS-CoV-2 specific. Among contracting clones, CD4+ were mainly CM/EM and CD8+ enriched in EMRA.

The source material was PBMCs or a T cell subset sorted from them (not recorded which). The sequence came from an adult woman who had mild COVID-19 (a few samples of this study predate the infection). Cell type and time point are not known.

The CDR3 DNA reads TGCGCCAGCAGCCAAGACTGGCTAGCGGGGGGGCCAGGTTACGAGCAGTACTTC. As protein: CASSQDWLAGGPGYEQYF. The chain recombines TRBV4-1 with TRBJ2-7; 12 bases align to TRBD2. The CDR3 is 18 amino acids. Germline loops: CDR1 MGHRA, CDR2 YSYEKL. Trimming cost V 0 bases and J 4 bases; bases outside gene matches: 10.